Following are 28 T cell receptor beta chains from one sample sequenced in a study of regulatory T cells in long-lasting Graves disease. As to time point: newly diagnosed GD, antithyroid drugs for less than 3 months. PBMC RNA served as the TCR library source. Building the TCR beta libraries relied on iRepertoire HTBI primers, and CDR3 regions underwent Arm-PCR. Using its own MiXCR run on the multiplex PCR reads, TCRdb lists one record per CDR3 protein. The sample includes 550,000 to 600,000 distinct CDR3 sequences, roughly 16% of them seen just once. A further study also used this sample, focusing on T cells in Graves' hyperthyroidism and ophthalmopathy.

This specimen was peripheral blood mononuclear cells (PBMCs), taken at new diagnosis, from a patient treated with antithyroid drugs. The receptors derive from a man between 18 and 29 years old with Graves disease.

This clonotype has only a few counts. V is TRBV28 and J is TRBJ2-7, with 7 bases lining up with TRBD1. This CDR3 spans 11 amino acids. Germline loops: CDR1 MDHEN, CDR2 SYDVKM. V was pared by 5 bases and J by 8 bases, with 3 bases of the junction left unmatched. The CDR3 DNA is TGTGCCAGCAGTCGTAGGGGGCAGCAGTACTTC. Translating it yields CASSRRGQQYF.

For the CDR3, the DNA is TGCAGTGCTTCGGACGGGCCGAACCAGCCCCAGCATTTT. The encoded protein is CSASDGPNQPQHF. The genes are TRBV20-1 and TRBJ1-5; D not resolved. The germline V and J ends were trimmed by 5 bases and 7 bases, with 15 bases remaining between them. Germline CDR1 is DFQATT and CDR2 is SNEGSKA (reference sequence). The CDR3 length is 13 residues.

This chain links TRBV30 with TRBJ2-7, with 8 positions matching TRBD1. There are 13 residues in the CDR3. In germline, CDR1 is GTSNPN, CDR2 SVGIG (reference sequence). V lost 2 bases, J lost 11 bases, and 11 bases stayed unmatched. The CDR3 DNA sequence: TGTGCCTGGAGTTTCACTTCCACGGACAGGGAGTACTTC. Amino acids: CAWSFTSTDREYF.

This clonotype was detected ten times or more. The rearrangement uses TRBV20-1 and TRBJ1-2; 9 positions match TRBD1. Per germline, CDR1 DFQATT and CDR2 SNEGSKA (reference sequence). J was trimmed by 3 bases and V by 5 bases; bases with no gene match: 7. This CDR3 contains 14 residues. The CDR3 is CSARIQGAHYGYTF. DNA of the CDR3: TGCAGTGCTCGAATACAGGGGGCCCACTATGGCTACACCTTC.

This clonotype was observed at least ten times. The V gene is TRBV2, the J gene TRBJ2-7, with 12 bases identical to TRBD2. Germline CDR1 is SNHLY and CDR2 is FYNNEI. CDR3 length: 22 amino acids. The V segment lost 6 bases and the J segment 2 bases; nucleotides outside the gene matches: 26. The CDR3 here is CASREGIATTSGRTKSTYEQYF. In DNA, the CDR3 is TGTGCCAGCAGAGAGGGTATCGCTACCACTAGCGGGAGGACCAAAAGCACCTACGAGCAGTACTTC.

This clonotype showed up many times. The chain links TRBV12-3 or TRBV12-4 to TRBJ1-5, with 7 bases fitting TRBD1. V lost 6 bases to trimming and J lost 2 bases; unmatched junction nucleotides: 13. The CDR3 runs 17 residues. CDR3: CASRTSRQGVRNQPQHF. The CDR3 DNA is TGTGCCAGCAGAACCTCTCGGCAGGGGGTCCGCAATCAGCCCCAGCATTTT.

V usage is TRBV19 and J usage is TRBJ2-1; 7 bases agree with TRBD1. The germline V gene encodes CDR1 LNHDA and CDR2 SQIVND (reference sequence). J gave up 4 bases and V 5 bases, and 8 bases lay outside the gene matches. CDR3 length: 15 amino acids. The CDR3 DNA reads as TGTGCCAGTAGTGCCCGAGAGGGGGCGTACAATGAGCAGTTCTTC. It codes for CASSAREGAYNEQFF. Variable domain in full (rest from reference TRBV19 and TRBJ2-1): DGGITQSPKYLFRKEGQNVTLSCEQNLNHDAMYWYRQDPGQGLRLIYYSQIVNDFQKGDIAEGYSVSREKKESFPLTVTSAQKNPTAFYLCASSAREGAYNEQFFGPGTRLTVL.

This sequence joins TRBV3-1 and TRBJ1-5; no clear D. The CDR3 runs to 15 residues. V shed 4 bases and J shed 0 bases, with 10 bases lying between them. Germline V lookup: CDR1 LGHDT, CDR2 YNNKEL (reference sequence). CDR3 amino acids: CASSPRLSSNQPQHF. The DNA of the CDR3 is TGTGCCAGCAGCCCAAGACTGTCTAGCAATCAGCCCCAGCATTTT.

This clonotype was detected ten times or more. CDR3 in DNA: TGCGCCAGCAGCCACGGACGGGGAGCCAAAAACATTCAGTACTTC. Translation: CASSHGRGAKNIQYF. The rearrangement links TRBV5-1 to TRBJ2-4; D perhaps matches TRBD2 (5 bases). Germline V gene sequence: CDR1 SGHRS, CDR2 YFSETQ. This CDR3 comprises 15 residues. V gave up 4 bases and J gave up 0 bases, with 11 bases separating them.

The J gene is TRBJ2-7, the V gene TRBV29-1; D not resolved. V was shortened by 4 bases and J by 7 bases, with 8 bases between the two germline ends. The germline gives CDR1 SQVTM, CDR2 ANQGSEA. The CDR3 totals 10 residues. CDR3 DNA sequence: TGCAGCGTTGTAGACGTGGAGCAGTACTTC. It translates to CSVVDVEQYF.

This clonotype was seen more than once but under ten times. The genes are TRBV7-9 and TRBJ2-1; D is unresolved. The germline V gene encodes CDR1 SEHNR and CDR2 FQNEAQ (reference sequence). The CDR3 runs 14 residues. Deletions cut 5 bases from V and 5 bases from J, with 13 bases between. The CDR3 nucleotides read TGTGCCAGCAGCCCCCCCGACATAGACAATGAGCAGTTCTTC. This gives the protein CASSPPDIDNEQFF.

This clonotype occurred once. The germline gene is not matched at one end of the junction; a read error may be the cause. This sequence joins TRBV10-3 and TRBJ2-6; 9 bases agree with TRBD1. The length of the CDR3 is 19 residues. Germline V gene data show CDR1 as ENHRY and CDR2 as SYGVKD. The CDR3 here is CAISGTGLGQGPGANILTF. In DNA, the CDR3 is TGTGCCATCAGCGGGACCGGGCTGGGACAGGGACCTGGGGCCAACATCCTGACTTTC.

The chain uses TRBV19 and TRBJ2-7; 12 nucleotides line up with TRBD2. With V trimmed by 5 bases and J by 0 bases, 8 bases remained unmatched. The germline V gene encodes CDR1 LNHDA and CDR2 SQIVND (reference sequence). This CDR3 has 17 residues. The CDR3 DNA reads TGTGCCAGTAGTCCCCGGACTAGCGGGACGTACTCCTACGAGCAGTACTTC. This sequence encodes CASSPRTSGTYSYEQYF.

This clonotype has a handful of counts. This rearrangement joins TRBV13 to TRBJ2-2; the D gene is possibly TRBD2 (6 bases). V lost 7 bases, J lost 4 bases, and 16 bases lay in between. Germline values: CDR1 PRHDT, CDR2 FYEKMQ (reference sequence). CDR3 length: 15 residues. The CDR3 sequence: CASTAGLGTTGELFF. The CDR3 region has the DNA TGTGCCAGCACCGCGGGGCTCGGGACCACCGGGGAGCTGTTTTTT.

This clonotype was counted only a few times. The chain uses TRBV10-3 and TRBJ2-7, with 10 bases identical to TRBD1. The germline V gene has CDR1 ENHRY and CDR2 SYGVKD. This CDR3 is built from 15 residues. With 2 bases clipped from V and 2 bases from J, the junction kept 3 bases outside the gene matches. The CDR3 region is CAISEVTGGTYEQYF. The CDR3 DNA is TGTGCCATCAGTGAGGTGACAGGGGGCACCTACGAGCAGTACTTC.

For this clonotype: A far larger clone is just one base off, so this is likely a read error. This chain uses TRBV11-2 with TRBJ2-4; D is ambiguous. The CDR3 runs to 15 residues. The germline gives CDR1 SGHAT, CDR2 FQNNGV. This CDR3 is CASSLLGDPKNTQYF. The CDR3 DNA sequence: TGTGCCAGCAGCTTATTAGGAGACCCAAAAAACACTCAGTACTTC.

This clonotype was seen more than once but under ten times. The chain links TRBV5-1 to TRBJ2-7; 12 bases fit TRBD2. This CDR3 region has 17 residues. The germline V gene has CDR1 SGHRS and CDR2 YFSETQ. The ends lost 3 bases at V and 4 bases at J; junction bases unmatched: 11. The CDR3 region is CASSWGATSGRRYEQYF. The CDR3, as DNA: TGCGCCAGCAGCTGGGGGGCGACTAGCGGGAGAAGGTACGAGCAGTACTTC.

This clonotype was seen ten or more times. V gene TRBV28 combines with J gene TRBJ1-1; D call uncertain. The CDR3 consists of 16 residues. CDR1 and CDR2 (germline): MDHEN, SYDVKM. V lost 3 bases, J lost 0 bases, and 14 bases lay in between. CDR3 in DNA: TGTGCCAGCAGTTTGGGGAGCCGGTTAATGAACACTGAAGCTTTCTTT. It translates to CASSLGSRLMNTEAFF.

At least ten counts were recorded for this clonotype. J is TRBJ2-5 and V is TRBV7-8, with D possibly called TRBD1 or TRBD2 (6 bases each). This CDR3 contains 13 residues. The V and J ends lost 1 base and 7 bases respectively, with 10 bases between them. In germline, CDR1 is SGHVS, CDR2 FQNEAQ. The CDR3: CASSLEEGGTQYF. Written as DNA, the CDR3 is TGTGCCAGCAGCTTAGAGGAGGGGGGGACCCAGTACTTC.

The sample holds many counts of this clonotype. The chain links TRBV2 to TRBJ1-1, with D uncertain. The CDR3 is 14 residues long. Germline-derived CDR1 and CDR2 are SNHLY and FYNNEI. V dropped 2 bases and J dropped 5 bases, with 12 bases sitting between them. The CDR3 spells CASSERKMYTEAFF. CDR3 in DNA: TGTGCCAGCAGTGAAAGGAAAATGTATACTGAAGCTTTCTTT.

This sequence joins TRBV5-1 and TRBJ1-2, with D tentatively TRBD1 (6 bases). The CDR3 covers 14 residues. In germline, CDR1 is SGHRS, CDR2 YFSETQ. V lost 6 bases to trimming and J lost 8 bases, with 20 bases between them. In DNA, the CDR3 is TGCGCCAGCACCACCGGCTCGGGGGGCGGAGGCTACACCTTC. It specifies CASTTGSGGGGYTF.

This clonotype was found many times. The chain couples TRBV7-9 to TRBJ2-6; no clear D. From germline, CDR1 is SEHNR and CDR2 FQNEAQ (reference sequence). The CDR3 runs to 15 residues. Trimming left V 5 bases short and J 3 bases short, with 11 bases between. The CDR3 region is CASSPPDFGANVLTF. CDR3 bases: TGTGCCAGCAGCCCTCCGGATTTTGGGGCCAACGTCCTGACTTTC.

This clonotype has ten or more counts. Relative to the germline gene, one junction end is altered; a read error may explain this. V is TRBV7-7 and J is TRBJ2-1, with 12 nucleotides matching TRBD2. Germline CDR1 reads SSHAT; CDR2 reads FNYEAQ (reference sequence). This CDR3 comprises 16 residues. CDR3 residues: CASSLVLAGGPDEQFF. The CDR3 DNA sequence: TGTGCTAGCAGCTTAGTGCTAGCGGGAGGGCCTGATGAGCAGTTCTTC.

The rearrangement joins TRBV30 to TRBJ1-2; D is ambiguous. With 1 base removed from V and 4 bases from J, the gap between germline ends came to 7 bases. The CDR3 covers 12 residues. Germline CDR1 GTSNPN, CDR2 SVGIG (reference sequence). CDR3: CAWSGPGYGYTF. Written as DNA, the CDR3 is TGTGCCTGGAGTGGACCGGGCTATGGCTACACCTTC. Full variable domain (rest looked up from reference TRBV30 and TRBJ1-2): SQTIHQWPATLVQPVGSPLSLECTVEGTSNPNLYWYRQAAGRGLQLLFYSVGIGQISSEVPQNLSASRPQDRQFILSSKKLLLSDSGFYLCAWSGPGYGYTFGSGTRLTVV.

The chain recombines TRBV5-4 with TRBJ1-1, with a tentative D call TRBD1 (5 bases). CDR1 and CDR2 from the germline V gene are SGHNT and YYREEE (reference sequence). The germline V and J ends were trimmed by 2 bases and 2 bases, with 10 bases remaining between them. This CDR3 comprises 14 residues. CDR3 in amino acids: CASSFREINTEAFF. As DNA, the CDR3 is TGTGCCAGCAGCTTCAGGGAAATCAACACTGAAGCTTTCTTT.

This clonotype was seen at least ten times. The J gene is TRBJ2-3, the V gene TRBV3-1, with 7 positions matching TRBD1. The germline gives CDR1 LGHDT, CDR2 YNNKEL (reference sequence). V was pared by 0 bases and J by 4 bases, with 7 bases of the junction left unmatched. The CDR3 consists of 16 residues. The CDR3 DNA reads TGTGCCAGCAGCCAAGATAACCGGGACAGAGCAGATACGCAGTATTTT. Protein product: CASSQDNRDRADTQYF.

This chain joins TRBV27 and TRBJ2-7, with D perhaps assigned TRBD1 or TRBD2 (5 bases each). The CDR3 extends over 15 amino acids. Germline CDR1 MNHEY, CDR2 SMNVEV (reference sequence). Trimming cost V 5 bases and J 4 bases, with 18 bases left between them. The chain's CDR3 is CASSTPGAAKYEQYF. CDR3 DNA sequence: TGTGCCAGCAGTACCCCCGGGGCAGCAAAATACGAGCAGTACTTC.

The V gene is TRBV28, the J gene TRBJ1-4; 7 bases line up with TRBD1. Looked up from germline, CDR1 is MDHEN and CDR2 is SYDVKM. The CDR3 has 14 amino acids. V lost 8 bases, J lost 7 bases, and 10 bases stayed unmatched. Here the CDR3 DNA reads TGTGCCAGCGAACGACAGGGAGAGATTGAAAAACTGTTTTTT. The encoded protein is CASERQGEIEKLFF.